The 8 T cell receptor beta chains listed next were all sequenced from one sample in a study of cytomegalovirus exposure and HLA in healthy donors. PCR was performed using 60 Vbeta and 13 Jbeta primers. Repertoires were generated with immunoSEQ multiplex PCR, while TCRdb's copy carries only in-frame clones and drops some. The repertoire consists of 140,000 or so clones, with roughly three quarters occurring once and the leading ten covering 1.6%. The sequenced material came from PBMCs. These receptors originate from a woman under 40 in good health and CMV-seronegative.

This rearrangement joins TRBV7-9 to TRBJ2-3; D perhaps matches TRBD2 (5 bases). Germline loops: CDR1 SEHNR, CDR2 FQNEAQ (reference sequence). The CDR3 is made up of 14 amino acids. V lost 5 bases and J 6 bases, leaving 15 bases between the germline ends. This CDR3 reads CASSPRLALDTQYF. CDR3 sequence (DNA): TGTGCCAGCAGCCCCCGATTAGCGCTTGATACGCAGTATTTT.

The rearrangement uses TRBV28 and TRBJ1-1; no definite D call. V lost 2 bases to trimming and J lost 5 bases, with 9 bases between them. Germline lookup yields CDR1 MDHEN and CDR2 SYDVKM. This CDR3 is 13 amino acids long. CDR3 amino acids: CASSLATGTEAFF. For the CDR3, the DNA is TGTGCCAGCAGTTTAGCCACGGGTACTGAAGCTTTCTTT.

This clone turned up a few times. The V call is TRBV9, the J call TRBJ2-5, with D tentatively TRBD2 (5 bases). This CDR3 region has 13 residues. The germline gives CDR1 SGDLS, CDR2 YYNGEE. Trimming took off 4 bases at V and 0 bases at J, with 7 bases between the two ends. The DNA of the CDR3 is TGTGCCAGCAGCCGCGGGTACCAAGAGACCCAGTACTTC. Protein: CASSRGYQETQYF.

V gene TRBV19 combines with J gene TRBJ2-7; TRBD2 agrees at 7 bases. Germline trimming cut 6 bases from V and 2 bases from J; bases unmatched to any gene: 7. The CDR3 runs to 14 residues. The germline V gene encodes CDR1 LNHDA and CDR2 SQIVND (reference sequence). The chain's CDR3 is CASRSTSTTYEQYF. The CDR3 region has the DNA TGTGCCAGTAGATCGACTAGCACAACCTACGAGCAGTACTTC.

The chain links TRBV6-6 to TRBJ2-7, with 12 bases aligning to TRBD2. Germline lookup yields CDR1 MNHNY and CDR2 SVGAGI (reference sequence). V shed 6 bases, J shed 4 bases, and the junction held 4 bases outside the gene matches. This CDR3 is built from 14 residues. The CDR3 sequence: CASSRTSGIYEQYF. The CDR3 nucleotides read TGTGCCAGCAGCCGGACTAGCGGGATTTACGAGCAGTACTTC.

The chain links TRBV7-4 to TRBJ2-5, with 8 bases aligning to TRBD2. V lost 1 base and J lost 3; bases outside the gene matches: 7. The CDR3 consists of 16 residues. From germline, CDR1 is SGHVT and CDR2 SQSDAQ. CDR3 in amino acids: CASSLVWTSREETQYF. The CDR3 DNA reads as TGTGCCAGCAGCTTAGTCTGGACTAGCAGAGAAGAGACCCAGTACTTC. Variable domain in full (rest from reference TRBV7-4 and TRBJ2-5): GAGVSQSPRYKVAKRGRDVALRCDSISGHVTLYWYRQTLGQGSEVLTYSQSDAQRDKSGRPSGRFSAERPERSVSTLKIQRTEQGDSAVYLCASSLVWTSREETQYFGPGTRLLVL.

The chain has TRBV9 and TRBJ2-1; tentative D call: TRBD1 (6 bases). Germline-derived CDR1 and CDR2 are SGDLS and YYNGEE. The CDR3 has 15 amino acids. V lost 0 bases and J 3 bases, leaving 10 bases between the germline ends. This CDR3 reads CASSVVRGDYNEQFF. CDR3 DNA sequence: TGTGCCAGCAGCGTAGTCAGGGGAGACTACAATGAGCAGTTCTTC.

The chain couples TRBV2 to TRBJ1-6; a weak D match, TRBD1 (5 bases). This CDR3 is built from 15 residues. V was trimmed by 3 bases and J by 4 bases, leaving 10 bases between them. Germline loops: CDR1 SNHLY, CDR2 FYNNEI. Here the CDR3 DNA reads TGTGCCAGCAGTGACGACAGAAGTTATAATTCACCCCTCCACTTT. Its translation: CASSDDRSYNSPLHF.